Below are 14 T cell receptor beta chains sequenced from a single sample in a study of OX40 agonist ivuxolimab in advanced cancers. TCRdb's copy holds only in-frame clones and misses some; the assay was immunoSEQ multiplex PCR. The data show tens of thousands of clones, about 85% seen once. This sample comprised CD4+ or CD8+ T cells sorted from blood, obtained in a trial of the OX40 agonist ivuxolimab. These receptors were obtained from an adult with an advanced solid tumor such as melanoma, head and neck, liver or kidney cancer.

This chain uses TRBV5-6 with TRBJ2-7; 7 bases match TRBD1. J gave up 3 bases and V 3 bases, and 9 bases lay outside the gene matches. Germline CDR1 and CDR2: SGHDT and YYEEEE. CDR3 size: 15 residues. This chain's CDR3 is CASSWSRTGFYEQYF. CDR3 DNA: TGTGCCAGCAGCTGGTCCCGGACAGGCTTCTACGAGCAGTACTTC.

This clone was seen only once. CDR3 in amino acids: CASSLGGLGTEAFF. The CDR3 nucleotides read TGTGCCAGCAGCTTAGGGGGGTTGGGCACTGAAGCTTTCTTT. The V call is TRBV7-2, the J call TRBJ1-1; a possible D gene is TRBD1 (5 bases). From germline, CDR1 is SGHTA and CDR2 FQGNSA. Deletions cut 1 base from V and 4 bases from J, with 10 bases between. CDR3 length: 14 residues.

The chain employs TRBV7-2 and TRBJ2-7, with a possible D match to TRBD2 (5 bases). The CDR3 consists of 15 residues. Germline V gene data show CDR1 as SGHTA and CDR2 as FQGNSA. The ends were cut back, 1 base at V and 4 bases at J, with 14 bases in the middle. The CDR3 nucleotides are TGTGCCAGCAGCTTAGTGGCCAGCGGCATATACGAGCAGTACTTC. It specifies CASSLVASGIYEQYF.

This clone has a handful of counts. For the CDR3, the DNA is TGTGCCAGCAGCTTAGAGGGGTCGAGAAATCAGCCCCAGCATTTT. This translates into CASSLEGSRNQPQHF. J is TRBJ1-5 and V is TRBV7-9; the D gene is possibly TRBD1 (5 bases). The V gene lost 1 base and the J gene lost 4 bases, with 11 bases spanning the gap. The germline CDR1 and CDR2 sequences are SEHNR and FQNEAQ (reference sequence). The CDR3 is 15 residues long.

The CDR3 loop reads CASSYSGGRRGELFF. DNA for the CDR3: TGTGCCAGCAGTTACTCGGGCGGGAGGCGCGGGGAGCTGTTTTTT. J is TRBJ2-2 and V is TRBV6-6, with 8 nucleotides matching TRBD2. The CDR3 is 15 amino acids. With V trimmed by 0 bases and J by 7 bases, 4 bases remained unmatched. CDR1 and CDR2 (germline): MNHNY, SVGAGI (reference sequence).

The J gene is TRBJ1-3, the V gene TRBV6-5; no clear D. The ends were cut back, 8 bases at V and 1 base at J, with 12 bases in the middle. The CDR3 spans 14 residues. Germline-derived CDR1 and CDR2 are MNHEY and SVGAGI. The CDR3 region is CASEDRVSGNTIYF. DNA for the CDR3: TGTGCCAGCGAGGATAGGGTATCTGGAAACACCATATATTTT.

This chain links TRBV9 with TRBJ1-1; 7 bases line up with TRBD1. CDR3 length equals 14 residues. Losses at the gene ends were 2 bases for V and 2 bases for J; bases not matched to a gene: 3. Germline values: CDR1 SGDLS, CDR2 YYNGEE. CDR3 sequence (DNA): TGTGCCAGCAGCGTGGGACAGCCTAACACTGAAGCTTTCTTT. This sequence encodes CASSVGQPNTEAFF.

The CDR3 coding sequence is TGTGCCAGCAGCTTAGCATCTGTCAGGTCCTACAATGAGCAGTTCTTC. It encodes CASSLASVRSYNEQFF. The V gene is TRBV7-8, the J gene TRBJ2-1; D remains unclear. The length of the CDR3 is 16 residues. CDR1 SGHVS and CDR2 FQNEAQ come from the germline V gene. Trimming took off 0 bases at V and 1 base at J, with 10 bases between the two ends.

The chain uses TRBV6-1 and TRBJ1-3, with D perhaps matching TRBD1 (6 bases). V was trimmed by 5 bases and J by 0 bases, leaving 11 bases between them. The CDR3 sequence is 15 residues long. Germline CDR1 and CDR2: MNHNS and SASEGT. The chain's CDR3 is CASSRGPNSGNTIYF. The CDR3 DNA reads TGTGCCAGCAGTCGGGGGCCAAACTCTGGAAACACCATATATTTT.

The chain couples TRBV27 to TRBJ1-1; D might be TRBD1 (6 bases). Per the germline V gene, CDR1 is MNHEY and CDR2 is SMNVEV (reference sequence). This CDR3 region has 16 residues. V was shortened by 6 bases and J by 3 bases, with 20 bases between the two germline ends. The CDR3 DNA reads TGTGCCAGCAGGGACCCGGTTTCAGGGGAGGACACTGAAGCTTTCTTT. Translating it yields CASRDPVSGEDTEAFF.

This CDR3 is CASSDRPEAFF. The DNA for the CDR3 is TGTGCCAGCAGTGATCGGCCCGAAGCTTTCTTT. J is TRBJ1-1 and V is TRBV6-6, with D uncertain. Trimming shortened V by 5 bases and J by 8 bases, and 9 bases separated the two germline ends. There are 11 residues in the CDR3. Germline CDR1 MNHNY, CDR2 SVGAGI (reference sequence).

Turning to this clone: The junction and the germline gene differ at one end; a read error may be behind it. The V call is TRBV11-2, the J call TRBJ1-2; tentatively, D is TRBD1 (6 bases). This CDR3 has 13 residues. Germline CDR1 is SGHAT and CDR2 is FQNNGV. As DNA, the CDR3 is TGTGCCAGCAGCCTAGACCCCGGGGGGGCAAACACCTTC. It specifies CASSLDPGGANTF.

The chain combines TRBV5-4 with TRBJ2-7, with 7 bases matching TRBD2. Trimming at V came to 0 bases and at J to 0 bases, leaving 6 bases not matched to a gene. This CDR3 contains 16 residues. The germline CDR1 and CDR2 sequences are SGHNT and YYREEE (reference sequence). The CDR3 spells CASSLGGGQSSYEQYF. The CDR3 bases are TGTGCCAGCAGCTTGGGGGGAGGGCAGAGCTCCTACGAGCAGTACTTC.

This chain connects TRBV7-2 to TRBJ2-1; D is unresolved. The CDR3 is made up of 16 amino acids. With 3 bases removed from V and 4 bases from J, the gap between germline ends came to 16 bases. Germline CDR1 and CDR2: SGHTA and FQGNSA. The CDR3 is CASSFEFSQPYNEQFF. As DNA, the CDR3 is TGTGCCAGCAGCTTCGAGTTTAGCCAACCATACAATGAGCAGTTCTTC.